The text below deals with one T cell receptor (beta chain). The data derive from a study of CD4 T cells in relation to SARS-CoV-2 and coronaviruses. This table comes from immunoSEQ multiplex PCR, and its TCRdb copy is limited to in-frame clones, with some not included. The repertoire holds tens of thousands of clones, with roughly 93% as singletons. The V gene lost 4 bases and the J gene lost 2 bases, with 5 bases spanning the gap. Germline V gene lookup returns CDR1 MGHRA and CDR2 YSYEKL. The CDR3 covers 12 residues. CD4+ T cells from unexposed donors were obtained before the COVID-19 pandemic (2011-2018).

Source material: naive CD4+ T cells from PBMCs. The subset here: naive CD4+ T cells isolated by negative enrichment. The genes are TRBV4-1 and TRBJ2-5; D ambiguous. The clonotype comes from a human donor in good health. CDR3 coding DNA: TGCGCCAGCAGCCCTAATCAAGAGACCCAGTACTTC. As protein: CASSPNQETQYF.